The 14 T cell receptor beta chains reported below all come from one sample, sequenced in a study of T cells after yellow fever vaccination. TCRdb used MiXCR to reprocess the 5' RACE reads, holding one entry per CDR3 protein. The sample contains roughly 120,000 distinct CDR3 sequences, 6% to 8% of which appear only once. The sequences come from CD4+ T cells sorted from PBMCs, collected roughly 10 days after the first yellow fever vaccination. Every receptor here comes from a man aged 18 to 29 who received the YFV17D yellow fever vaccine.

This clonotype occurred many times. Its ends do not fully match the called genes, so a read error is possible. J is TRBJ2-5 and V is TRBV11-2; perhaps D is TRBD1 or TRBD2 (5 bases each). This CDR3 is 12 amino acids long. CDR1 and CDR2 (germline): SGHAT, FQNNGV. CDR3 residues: CASSALPGTTDF. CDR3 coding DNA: TGTGCCAGCAGCGCACTCCCTGGGACGACAGACTTC.

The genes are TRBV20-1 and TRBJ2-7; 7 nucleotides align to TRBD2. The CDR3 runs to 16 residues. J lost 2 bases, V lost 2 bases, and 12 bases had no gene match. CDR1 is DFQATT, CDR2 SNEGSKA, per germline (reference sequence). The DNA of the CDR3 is TGCAGTGCTAGACTTCCCCCGAGACTAGCCCCCTACGAGCAGTACGTC. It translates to CSARLPPRLAPYEQYV.

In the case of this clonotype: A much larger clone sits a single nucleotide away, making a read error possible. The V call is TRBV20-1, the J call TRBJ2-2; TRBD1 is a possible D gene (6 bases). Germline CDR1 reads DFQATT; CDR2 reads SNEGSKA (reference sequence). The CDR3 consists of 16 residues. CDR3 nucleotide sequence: TGCAGTACTAGAGAATTCAGGGGACCGAACACCGGGGAGCTGTTTTTT. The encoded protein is CSTREFRGPNTGELFF.

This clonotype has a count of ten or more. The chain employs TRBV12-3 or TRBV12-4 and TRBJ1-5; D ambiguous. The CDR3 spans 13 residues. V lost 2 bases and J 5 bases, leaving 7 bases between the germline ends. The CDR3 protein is CASSLSEDQPQHF. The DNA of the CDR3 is TGTGCCAGCAGTTTAAGTGAGGATCAGCCCCAGCATTTT.

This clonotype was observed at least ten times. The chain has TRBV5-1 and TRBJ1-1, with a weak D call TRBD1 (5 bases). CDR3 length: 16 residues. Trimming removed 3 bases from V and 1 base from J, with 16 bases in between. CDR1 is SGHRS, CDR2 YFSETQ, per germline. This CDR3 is CASSYGYGGGNTEAFF. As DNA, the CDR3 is TGCGCCAGCAGCTATGGCTATGGGGGAGGGAACACTGAAGCTTTCTTT.

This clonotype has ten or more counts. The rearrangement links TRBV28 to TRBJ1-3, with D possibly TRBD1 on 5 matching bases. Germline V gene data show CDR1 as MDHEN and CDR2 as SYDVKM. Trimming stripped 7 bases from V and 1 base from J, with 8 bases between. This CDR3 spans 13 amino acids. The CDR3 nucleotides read TGTGCCAGCACCTCAGGGTCTGGAAACACCATATATTTT. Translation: CASTSGSGNTIYF.

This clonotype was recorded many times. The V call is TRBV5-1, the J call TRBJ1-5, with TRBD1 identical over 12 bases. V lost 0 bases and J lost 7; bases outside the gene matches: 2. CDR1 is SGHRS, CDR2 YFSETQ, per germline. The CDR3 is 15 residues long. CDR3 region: CASSLAGTGGQPQHF. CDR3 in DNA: TGCGCCAGCAGCTTGGCTGGGACAGGGGGCCAGCCCCAGCATTTT.

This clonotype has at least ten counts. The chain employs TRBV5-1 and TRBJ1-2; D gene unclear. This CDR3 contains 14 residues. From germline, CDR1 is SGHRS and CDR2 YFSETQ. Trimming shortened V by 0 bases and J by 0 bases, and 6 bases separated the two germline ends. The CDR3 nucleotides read TGCGCCAGCAGCTTGGAAAGTACTAACTATGGCTACACCTTC. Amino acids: CASSLESTNYGYTF.

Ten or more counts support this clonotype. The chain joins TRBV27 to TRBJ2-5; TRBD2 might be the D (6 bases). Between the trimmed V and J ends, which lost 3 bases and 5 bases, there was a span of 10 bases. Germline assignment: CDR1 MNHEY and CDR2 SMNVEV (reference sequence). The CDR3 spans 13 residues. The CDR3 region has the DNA TGTGCCAGCAGTTTTCGGGGGAGGGAGACCCAGTACTTC. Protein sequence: CASSFRGRETQYF.

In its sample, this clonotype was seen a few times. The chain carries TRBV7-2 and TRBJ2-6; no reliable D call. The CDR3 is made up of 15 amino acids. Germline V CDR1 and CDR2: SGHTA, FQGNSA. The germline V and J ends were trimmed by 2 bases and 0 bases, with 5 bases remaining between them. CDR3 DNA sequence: TGTGCCAGCAGCTTAACGTTCTCTGGGGCCAACGTCCTGACTTTC. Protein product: CASSLTFSGANVLTF.

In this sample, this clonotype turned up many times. CDR3 bases: TGCAGTGCGAACGGGGGGGGCCTGGAGCATGAGCAGTTCTTC. Translated: CSANGGGLEHEQFF. The chain recombines TRBV20-1 with TRBJ2-1, with TRBD2 matching 8 bases. Germline V gene sequence: CDR1 DFQATT, CDR2 SNEGSKA (reference sequence). The length of the CDR3 is 14 residues. The V segment lost 6 bases and the J segment 8 bases; nucleotides outside the gene matches: 12.

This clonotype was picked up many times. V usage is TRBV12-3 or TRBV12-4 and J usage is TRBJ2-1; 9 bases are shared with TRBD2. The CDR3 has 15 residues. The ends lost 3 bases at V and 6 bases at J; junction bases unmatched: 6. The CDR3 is CASSFPSGDSNEQFF. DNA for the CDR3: TGTGCCAGCAGTTTTCCTAGCGGGGATTCCAATGAGCAGTTCTTC.

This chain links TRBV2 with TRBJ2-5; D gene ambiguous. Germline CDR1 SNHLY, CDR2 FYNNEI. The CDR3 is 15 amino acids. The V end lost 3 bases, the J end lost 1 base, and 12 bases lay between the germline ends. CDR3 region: CASSDRGQVQETQYF. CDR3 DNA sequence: TGTGCCAGCAGTGACAGAGGTCAGGTCCAAGAGACCCAGTACTTC.

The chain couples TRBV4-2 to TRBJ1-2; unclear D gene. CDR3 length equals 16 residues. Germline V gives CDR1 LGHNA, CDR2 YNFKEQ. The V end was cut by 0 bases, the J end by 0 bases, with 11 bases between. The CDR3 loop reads CASSQDSSNSNYGYTF. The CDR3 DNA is TGTGCCAGCAGCCAAGATTCTAGCAATTCTAACTATGGCTACACCTTC.